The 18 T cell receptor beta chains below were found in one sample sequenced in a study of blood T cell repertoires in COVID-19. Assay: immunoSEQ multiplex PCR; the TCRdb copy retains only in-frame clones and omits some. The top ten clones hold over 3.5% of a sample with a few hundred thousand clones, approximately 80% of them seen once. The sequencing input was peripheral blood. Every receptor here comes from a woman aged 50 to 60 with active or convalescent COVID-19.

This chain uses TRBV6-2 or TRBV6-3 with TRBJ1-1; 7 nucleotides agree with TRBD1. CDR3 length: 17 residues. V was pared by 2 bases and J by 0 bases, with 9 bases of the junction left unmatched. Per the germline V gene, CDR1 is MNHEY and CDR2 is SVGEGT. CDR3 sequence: CASSYVRGQGMNTEAFF. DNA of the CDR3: TGTGCCAGCAGTTACGTGAGGGGGCAAGGGATGAACACTGAAGCTTTCTTT.

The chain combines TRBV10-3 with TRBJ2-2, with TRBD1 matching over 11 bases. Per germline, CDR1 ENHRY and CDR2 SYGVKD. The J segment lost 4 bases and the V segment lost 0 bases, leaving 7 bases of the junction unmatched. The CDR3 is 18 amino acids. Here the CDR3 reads CAISESEGQGAGTGELFF. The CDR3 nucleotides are TGTGCCATCAGTGAGTCTGAAGGACAGGGGGCTGGCACCGGGGAGCTGTTTTTT.

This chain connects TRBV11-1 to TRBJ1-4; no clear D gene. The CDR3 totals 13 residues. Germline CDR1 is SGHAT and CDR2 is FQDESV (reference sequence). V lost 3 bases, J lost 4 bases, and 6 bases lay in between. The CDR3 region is CASSFSGNEKLFF. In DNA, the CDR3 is TGTGCCAGCAGCTTCAGTGGTAATGAAAAACTGTTTTTT.

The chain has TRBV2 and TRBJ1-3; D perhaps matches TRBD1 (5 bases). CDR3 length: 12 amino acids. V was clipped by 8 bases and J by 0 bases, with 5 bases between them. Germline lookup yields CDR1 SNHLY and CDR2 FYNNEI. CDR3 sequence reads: CASQGSGNTIYF. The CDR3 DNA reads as TGTGCCAGCCAGGGCTCTGGAAACACCATATATTTT. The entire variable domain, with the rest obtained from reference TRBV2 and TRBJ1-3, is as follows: EPEVTQTPSHQVTQMGQEVILRCVPISNHLYFYWYRQILGQKVEFLVSFYNNEISEKSEIFDDQFSVERPDGSNFTLKIRSTKLEDSAMYFCASQGSGNTIYFGEGSWLTVV.

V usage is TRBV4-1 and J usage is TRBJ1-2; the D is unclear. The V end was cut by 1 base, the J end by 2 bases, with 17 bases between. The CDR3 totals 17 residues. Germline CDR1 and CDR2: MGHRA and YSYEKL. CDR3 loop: CASSQGPARGSNYGYTF. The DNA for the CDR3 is TGCGCCAGCAGCCAAGGCCCGGCTCGAGGGTCCAACTATGGCTACACCTTC.

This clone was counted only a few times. The DNA for the CDR3 is TGTGCCAGCAGCTTGCCGGACAGGAACACCGGGGAGCTGTTTTTT. This gives the protein CASSLPDRNTGELFF. This rearrangement joins TRBV5-6 to TRBJ2-2; the D gene is possibly TRBD1 (6 bases). V lost 1 base and J 1 base, leaving 8 bases between the germline ends. Looked up from germline, CDR1 is SGHDT and CDR2 is YYEEEE. The CDR3 runs 15 residues.

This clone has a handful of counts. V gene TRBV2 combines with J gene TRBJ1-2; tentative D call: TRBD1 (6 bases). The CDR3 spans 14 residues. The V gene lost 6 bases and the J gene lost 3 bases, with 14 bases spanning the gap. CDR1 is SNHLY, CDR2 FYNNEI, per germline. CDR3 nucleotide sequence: TGTGCCAGCAGGACATCTTACAGGGACTATGGCTACACCTTC. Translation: CASRTSYRDYGYTF.

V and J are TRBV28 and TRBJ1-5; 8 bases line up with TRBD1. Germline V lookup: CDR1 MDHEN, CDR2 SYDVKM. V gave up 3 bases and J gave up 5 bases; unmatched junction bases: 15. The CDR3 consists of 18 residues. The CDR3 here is CASSFTGGSIIRHQPQHF. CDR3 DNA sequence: TGTGCCAGCAGTTTTACAGGGGGGTCCATAATTCGTCATCAGCCCCAGCATTTT.

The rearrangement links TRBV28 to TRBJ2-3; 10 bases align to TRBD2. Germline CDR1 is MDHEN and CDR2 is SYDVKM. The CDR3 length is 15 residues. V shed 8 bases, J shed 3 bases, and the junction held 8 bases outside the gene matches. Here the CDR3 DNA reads TGTGCCAGCGGAGCTAGCGGGAGAGGGACAGATACGCAGTATTTT. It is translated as CASGASGRGTDTQYF.

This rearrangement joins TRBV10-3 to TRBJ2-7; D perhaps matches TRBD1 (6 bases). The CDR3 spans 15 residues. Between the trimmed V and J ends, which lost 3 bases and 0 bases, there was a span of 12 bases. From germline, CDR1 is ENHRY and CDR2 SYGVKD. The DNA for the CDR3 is TGTGCCATCAGTGACGGGGACATCCACTCCTACGAGCAGTACTTC. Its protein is CAISDGDIHSYEQYF.

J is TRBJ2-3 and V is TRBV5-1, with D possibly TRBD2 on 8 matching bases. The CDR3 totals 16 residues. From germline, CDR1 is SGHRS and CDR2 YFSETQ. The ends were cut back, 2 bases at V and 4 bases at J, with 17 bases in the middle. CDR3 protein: CASSFAHGRGPDTQYF. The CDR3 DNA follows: TGCGCCAGCAGCTTTGCTCACGGGAGGGGGCCAGATACGCAGTATTTT.

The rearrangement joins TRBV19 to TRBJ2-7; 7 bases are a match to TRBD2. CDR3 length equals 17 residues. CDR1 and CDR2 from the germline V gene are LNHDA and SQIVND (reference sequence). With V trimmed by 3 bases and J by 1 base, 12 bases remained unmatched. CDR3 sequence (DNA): TGTGCCAGTAGTATGTCCCTAGCGGAACGGGGTTCCTACGAGCAGTACTTC. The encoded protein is CASSMSLAERGSYEQYF.

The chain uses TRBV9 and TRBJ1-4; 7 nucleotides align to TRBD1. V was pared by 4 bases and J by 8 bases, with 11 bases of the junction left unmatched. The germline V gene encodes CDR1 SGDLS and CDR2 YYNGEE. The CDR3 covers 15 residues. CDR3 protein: CASSLTGTEGEKLFF. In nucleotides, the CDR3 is TGTGCCAGCAGCCTAACCGGGACAGAAGGGGAAAAACTGTTTTTT.

As DNA, the CDR3 is TGTGCCAGCAGTCCGCACGGGGGAGCCACCTATGGCTACACCTTC. This gives the protein CASSPHGGATYGYTF. J is TRBJ1-2 and V is TRBV7-2; D perhaps matches TRBD1 (5 bases). V was shortened by 6 bases and J by 4 bases, with 18 bases between the two germline ends. The CDR3 consists of 15 residues. Germline-derived CDR1 and CDR2 are SGHTA and FQGNSA.

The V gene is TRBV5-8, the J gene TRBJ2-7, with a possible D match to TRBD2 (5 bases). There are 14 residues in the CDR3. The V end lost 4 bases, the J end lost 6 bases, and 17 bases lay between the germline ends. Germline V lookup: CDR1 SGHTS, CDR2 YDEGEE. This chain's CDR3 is CASSGESGGSEQYF. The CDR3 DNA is TGTGCCAGCAGCGGGGAGTCAGGAGGATCCGAGCAGTACTTC.

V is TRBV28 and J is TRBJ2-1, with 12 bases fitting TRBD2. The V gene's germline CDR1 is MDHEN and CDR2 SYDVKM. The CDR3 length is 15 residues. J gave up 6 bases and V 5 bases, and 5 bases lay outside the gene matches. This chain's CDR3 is CASSLGTSGPNEQFF. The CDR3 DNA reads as TGTGCCAGCAGTCTAGGGACTAGCGGGCCCAATGAGCAGTTCTTC. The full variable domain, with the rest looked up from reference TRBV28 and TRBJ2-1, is DVKVTQSSRYLVKRTGEKVFLECVQDMDHENMFWYRQDPGLGLRLIYFSYDVKMKEKGDIPEGYSVSREKKERFSLILESASTNQTSMYLCASSLGTSGPNEQFFGPGTRLTVL.

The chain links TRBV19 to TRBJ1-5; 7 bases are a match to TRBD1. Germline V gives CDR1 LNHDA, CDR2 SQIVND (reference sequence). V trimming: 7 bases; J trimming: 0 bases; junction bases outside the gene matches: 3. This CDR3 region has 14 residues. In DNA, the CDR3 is TGTGCCAGTAACAGGGACAGTAGCAATCAGCCCCAGCATTTT. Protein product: CASNRDSSNQPQHF.

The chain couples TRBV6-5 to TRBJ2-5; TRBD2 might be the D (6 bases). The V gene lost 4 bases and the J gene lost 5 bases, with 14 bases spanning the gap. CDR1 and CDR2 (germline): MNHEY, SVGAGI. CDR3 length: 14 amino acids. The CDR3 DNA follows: TGTGCCAGCAGTTCTCCGGGACTTCTGGAGACCCAGTACTTC. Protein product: CASSSPGLLETQYF.